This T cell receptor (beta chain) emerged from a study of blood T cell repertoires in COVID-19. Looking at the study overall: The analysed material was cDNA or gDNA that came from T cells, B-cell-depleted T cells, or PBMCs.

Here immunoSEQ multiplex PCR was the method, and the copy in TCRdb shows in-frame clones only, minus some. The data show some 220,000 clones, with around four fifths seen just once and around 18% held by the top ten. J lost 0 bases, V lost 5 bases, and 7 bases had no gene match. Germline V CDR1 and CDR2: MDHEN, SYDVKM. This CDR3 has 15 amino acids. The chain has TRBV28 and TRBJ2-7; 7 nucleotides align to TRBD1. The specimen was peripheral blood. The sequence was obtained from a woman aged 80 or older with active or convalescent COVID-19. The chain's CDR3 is CASSTIRDSSYEQYF. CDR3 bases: TGTGCCAGCAGTACTATCCGGGACAGCTCCTACGAGCAGTACTTC. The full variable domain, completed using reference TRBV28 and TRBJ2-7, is DVKVTQSSRYLVKRTGEKVFLECVQDMDHENMFWYRQDPGLGLRLIYFSYDVKMKEKGDIPEGYSVSREKKERFSLILESASTNQTSMYLCASSTIRDSSYEQYFGPGTRLTVT.